Below, 32 T cell receptor beta chains from the same sample are listed, as sequenced in a study of T cells expressing NK-cell markers. TCRdb reprocessed the 5' RACE reads and stores each CDR3 protein as one record, lacking DNA. Found here are about 160,000 distinct CDR3 sequences; the top ten clones hold roughly 20%. Sequenced: blood T cells: a sorted CD56 or NKG2C T cell subset, CD4+ or CD8+ T cells, or bulk PBMC T cells (not recorded which). Receptors were obtained from a woman between 18 and 75 years old in good health.

V gene TRBV21-1 combines with J gene TRBJ2-3; lacking DNA, the TRBD1 call made by TCRdb goes unchecked. TRBV21-1 is flagged as a pseudogene. CDR3 length: 16 residues. The CDR3: CASSKVARVGTDTQYF.

The chain combines TRBV5-1 with TRBJ2-3; TCRdb reports TRBD2, a call that lacks DNA to check it against. Germline CDR1 and CDR2: SGHRS and YFSETQ. The CDR3 has 14 residues. CDR3 amino acids: CASSLADFSDTQYF.

V gene TRBV20-1 combines with J gene TRBJ2-5; checking the TCRdb D call of TRBD2 is not possible without DNA. The CDR3 loop spans 13 amino acids. Per germline, CDR1 DFQATT and CDR2 SNEGSKA (reference sequence). CDR3 sequence reads: CSAVERGQETQYF.

The chain combines TRBV4-1 with TRBJ2-4; TCRdb's D call of TRBD2 is untestable without DNA. The CDR3 sequence is 16 residues long. The germline V gene encodes CDR1 MGHRA and CDR2 YSYEKL. The CDR3 sequence: CASSPWTSGKGDIQYF.

V usage is TRBV10-3 and J usage is TRBJ1-2; the D gene TCRdb calls, TRBD1, cannot be checked with no DNA. This CDR3 is built from 14 residues. In germline, CDR1 is ENHRY, CDR2 SYGVKD. The CDR3 reads CAIKRQGPNYGYTF.

The chain uses TRBV7-9 and TRBJ2-3. The germline V gene encodes CDR1 SEHNR and CDR2 FQNEAQ (reference sequence). The CDR3 sequence is 16 residues long. The CDR3: CASSLIATLSEDTQYF.

The rearrangement uses TRBV10-3 and TRBJ2-6; TCRdb gives TRBD2 as the D gene, but with no DNA this cannot be confirmed. This CDR3 is built from 14 residues. Germline-derived CDR1 and CDR2 are ENHRY and SYGVKD. The CDR3 region is CAIFTRTGANVLTF.

This rearrangement joins TRBV7-2 to TRBJ1-1; with no DNA, the TCRdb D assignment of TRBD1 cannot be verified. From germline, CDR1 is SGHTA and CDR2 FQGNSA. The CDR3 loop spans 15 amino acids. CDR3 loop: CASSLVSGAGTEAFF.

CDR3 protein: CASSQGRGVMGNEQFF. The chain carries TRBV3-1 and TRBJ2-1; TCRdb's D gene call, TRBD1, goes unchecked for lack of DNA. In germline, CDR1 is LGHDT, CDR2 YNNKEL (reference sequence). The CDR3 extends over 16 amino acids.

The rearrangement links TRBV6-5 to TRBJ1-2. Germline V gene sequence: CDR1 MNHEY, CDR2 SVGAGI. The CDR3 is made up of 13 amino acids. The CDR3 protein is CASSYGPVHGYTF.

The chain recombines TRBV2 with TRBJ2-1. This CDR3 is 13 amino acids long. Germline loops: CDR1 SNHLY, CDR2 FYNNEI. The CDR3 sequence: CASSLERANEQFF.

This chain joins TRBV4-2 and TRBJ2-1. The CDR3 length is 14 residues. Germline CDR1 reads LGHNA; CDR2 reads YNFKEQ. CDR3 region: CASSQGVGKNEQFF.

This chain links TRBV5-1 with TRBJ2-5. CDR1 and CDR2 from the germline V gene are SGHRS and YFSETQ. CDR3 length: 13 residues. The CDR3 is CASSEAFQETQYF.

This chain joins TRBV7-3 and TRBJ2-2; TCRdb's assignment of TRBD1 cannot be checked, as there is no DNA. The CDR3 length is 16 residues. In germline, CDR1 is SGHTA, CDR2 FQGTGA. The CDR3 is CASSLNPPGVTGELFF.

CDR3 sequence reads: CASSLVAPNAPQPQHF. The J gene is TRBJ1-5, the V gene TRBV5-5; the D call of TRBD1 rests on TCRdb alone, since no DNA is present to check it. Germline V gene lookup returns CDR1 SGHKS and CDR2 YYEKEE (reference sequence). The CDR3 consists of 16 residues.

The chain carries TRBV5-1 and TRBJ2-7; absent DNA, TCRdb's TRBD2 call cannot be checked. This CDR3 spans 14 amino acids. Germline-derived CDR1 and CDR2 are SGHRS and YFSETQ. CDR3 region: CASSSLDSSGEQYF.

The chain is built from TRBV18 and TRBJ2-3; the D call from TCRdb, TRBD1, cannot be confirmed without DNA. The germline gives CDR1 KGHSH, CDR2 LQKENI. The CDR3 consists of 14 residues. Here the CDR3 reads CASSPRQTTDTQYF. Full variable domain (remainder filled in from reference TRBV18 and TRBJ2-3): NAGVMQNPRHLVRRRGQEARLRCSPMKGHSHVYWYRQLPEEGLKFMVYLQKENIIDESGMPKERFSAEFPKEGPSILRIQQVVRGDSAAYFCASSPRQTTDTQYFGPGTRLTVL.

CDR3 sequence: CSANRDRHNQPQHF. This chain connects TRBV20-1 to TRBJ1-5; TCRdb designates TRBD1, a call that cannot be tested without DNA. The CDR3 sequence is 14 residues long. Germline lookup yields CDR1 DFQATT and CDR2 SNEGSKA (reference sequence).

The rearrangement joins TRBV7-3 to TRBJ2-3; TCRdb reports TRBD2, a call that lacks DNA to check it against. In germline, CDR1 is SGHTA, CDR2 FQGTGA. The CDR3 extends over 15 amino acids. CDR3 in amino acids: CASSSRLISTDTQYF.

This chain joins TRBV20-1 and TRBJ2-5; the D gene TCRdb calls, TRBD2, cannot be checked with no DNA. From germline, CDR1 is DFQATT and CDR2 SNEGSKA (reference sequence). CDR3 length equals 13 residues. CDR3 residues: CSPTSGLQETQYF.

The chain carries TRBV2 and TRBJ1-1; TCRdb gives TRBD1 as the D gene, but with no DNA this cannot be confirmed. Per germline, CDR1 SNHLY and CDR2 FYNNEI. This CDR3 spans 15 amino acids. CDR3 loop: CASSERRFPGTEAFF.

This chain joins TRBV3-1 and TRBJ1-4; TCRdb calls TRBD1, which cannot be checked without DNA. CDR1 is LGHDT and CDR2 is YNNKEL in the germline V gene (reference sequence). This CDR3 region has 13 residues. This chain's CDR3 is CASSGRGIEKLFF.

This chain connects TRBV20-1 to TRBJ1-3; checking the TCRdb D call of TRBD1 is not possible without DNA. This CDR3 has 15 residues. The germline V gene encodes CDR1 DFQATT and CDR2 SNEGSKA (reference sequence). CDR3 loop: CSAAKTGNSGNTIYF.

V gene TRBV3-1 combines with J gene TRBJ2-1; TCRdb's D gene call, TRBD1, goes unchecked for lack of DNA. This CDR3 spans 13 amino acids. CDR1 LGHDT and CDR2 YNNKEL come from the germline V gene (reference sequence). CDR3 residues: CASSLNGGNEQFF.

The chain couples TRBV7-2 to TRBJ2-5; TCRdb outputs TRBD1, but without DNA this stays unchecked. The germline gives CDR1 SGHTA, CDR2 FQGNSA. The CDR3 is 14 amino acids. The CDR3 loop is CASSRLLPQETQYF.

The chain uses TRBV6-6 and TRBJ2-1. Germline CDR1 MNHNY, CDR2 SVGAGI (reference sequence). The CDR3 is 12 amino acids. This CDR3 is CASSRYEDEQFF.

The J gene is TRBJ2-4, the V gene TRBV20-1; TCRdb calls TRBD1, which cannot be checked without DNA. The germline gives CDR1 DFQATT, CDR2 SNEGSKA (reference sequence). The CDR3 runs 11 residues. The CDR3 region is CSASTENIQYF.

The chain employs TRBV5-1 and TRBJ2-5; absent DNA, TCRdb's TRBD1 call cannot be checked. Germline V gene sequence: CDR1 SGHRS, CDR2 YFSETQ. The CDR3 loop spans 15 amino acids. This CDR3 reads CASSLGGRGQETQYF.

V is TRBV11-1 and J is TRBJ2-3; TCRdb's D gene call, TRBD2, goes unchecked for lack of DNA. This CDR3 comprises 18 residues. Germline CDR1 reads SGHAT; CDR2 reads FQDESV (reference sequence). The chain's CDR3 is CASSLALTSGSSTDTQYF. Filled out from reference TRBV11-1 and TRBJ2-3, the complete variable domain reads EAEVAQSPRYKITEKSQAVAFWCDPISGHATLYWYRQILGQGPELLVQFQDESVVDDSQLPKDRFSAERLKGVDSTLKIQPAELGDSAMYLCASSLALTSGSSTDTQYFGPGTRLTVL.

V gene TRBV4-1 combines with J gene TRBJ2-1. Germline CDR1 and CDR2: MGHRA and YSYEKL. The CDR3 length is 15 residues. CDR3: CASSLSGSPFNEQFF.

This chain uses TRBV7-9 with TRBJ2-7; TCRdb selects TRBD2, and the lack of DNA leaves this call unchecked. Germline V lookup: CDR1 SEHNR, CDR2 FQNEAQ (reference sequence). The CDR3 is 14 amino acids. This CDR3 is CASSPGSGSHEQYF.

The chain is built from TRBV5-5 and TRBJ2-1; the D gene TCRdb calls, TRBD2, cannot be checked with no DNA. Germline V gene data show CDR1 as SGHKS and CDR2 as YYEKEE (reference sequence). The CDR3 has 15 residues. CDR3 region: CASSLSSGSNNEQFF.